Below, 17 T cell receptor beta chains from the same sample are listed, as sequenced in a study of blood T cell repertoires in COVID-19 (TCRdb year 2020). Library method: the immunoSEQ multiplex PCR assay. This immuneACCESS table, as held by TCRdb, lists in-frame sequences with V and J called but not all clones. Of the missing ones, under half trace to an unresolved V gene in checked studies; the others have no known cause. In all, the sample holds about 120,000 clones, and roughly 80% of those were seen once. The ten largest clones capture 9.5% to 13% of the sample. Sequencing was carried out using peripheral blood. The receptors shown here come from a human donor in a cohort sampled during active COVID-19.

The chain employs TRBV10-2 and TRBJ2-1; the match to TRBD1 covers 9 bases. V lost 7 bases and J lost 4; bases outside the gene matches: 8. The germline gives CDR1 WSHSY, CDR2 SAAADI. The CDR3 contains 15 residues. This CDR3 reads CASIPRQGDYNEQFF. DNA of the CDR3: TGCGCCAGCATCCCCAGACAGGGGGATTACAATGAGCAGTTCTTC.

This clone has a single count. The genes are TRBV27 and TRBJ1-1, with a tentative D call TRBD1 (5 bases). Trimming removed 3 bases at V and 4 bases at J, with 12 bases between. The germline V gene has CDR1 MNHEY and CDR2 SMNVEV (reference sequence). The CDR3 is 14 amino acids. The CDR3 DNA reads TGTGCCAGCAGTTTTAATGGGGGGGTCACTGAAGCTTTCTTT. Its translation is CASSFNGGVTEAFF.

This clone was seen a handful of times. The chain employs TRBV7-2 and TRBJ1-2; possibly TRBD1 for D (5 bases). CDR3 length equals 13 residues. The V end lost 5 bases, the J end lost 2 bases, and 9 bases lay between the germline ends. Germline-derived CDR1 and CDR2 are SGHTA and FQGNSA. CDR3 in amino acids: CASSKKGNYGYTF. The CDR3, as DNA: TGTGCCAGCAGCAAGAAGGGGAACTATGGCTACACCTTC.

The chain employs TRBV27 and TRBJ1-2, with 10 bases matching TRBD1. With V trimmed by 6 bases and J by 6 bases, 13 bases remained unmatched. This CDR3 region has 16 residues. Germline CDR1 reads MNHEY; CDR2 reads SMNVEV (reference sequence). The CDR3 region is CASSISGTGVLDGYTF. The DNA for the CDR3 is TGTGCCAGCAGCATCTCTGGGACAGGGGTATTGGATGGCTACACCTTC.

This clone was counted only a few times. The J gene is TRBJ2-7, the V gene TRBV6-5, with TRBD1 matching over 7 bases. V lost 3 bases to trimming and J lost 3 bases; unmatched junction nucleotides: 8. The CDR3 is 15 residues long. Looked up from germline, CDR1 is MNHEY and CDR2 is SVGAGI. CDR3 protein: CASSYSPTGDYEQYF. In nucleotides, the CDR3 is TGTGCCAGCAGTTATAGCCCTACAGGGGACTACGAGCAGTACTTC.

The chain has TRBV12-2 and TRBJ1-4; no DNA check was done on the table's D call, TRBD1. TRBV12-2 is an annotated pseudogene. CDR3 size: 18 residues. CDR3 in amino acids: CASRLKTGGLATNEKLFF. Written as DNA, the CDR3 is TGTGCAAGTCGCTTAAAGACAGGGGGCCTTGCAACTAATGAAAAACTGTTTTTT.

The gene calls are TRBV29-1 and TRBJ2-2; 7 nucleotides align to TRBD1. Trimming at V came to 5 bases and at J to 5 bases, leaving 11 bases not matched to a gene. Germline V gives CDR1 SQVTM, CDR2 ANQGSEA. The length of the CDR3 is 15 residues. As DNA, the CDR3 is TGCAGCGTTACAGGGGCCGCGAGGCATACCGGGGAGCTGTTTTTT. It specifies CSVTGAARHTGELFF.

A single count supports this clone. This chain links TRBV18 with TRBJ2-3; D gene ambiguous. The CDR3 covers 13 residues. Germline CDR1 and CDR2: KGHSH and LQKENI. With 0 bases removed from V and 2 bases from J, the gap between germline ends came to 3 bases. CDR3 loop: CASSPPITDTQYF. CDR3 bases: TGTGCCAGCTCACCACCTATCACAGATACGCAGTATTTT.

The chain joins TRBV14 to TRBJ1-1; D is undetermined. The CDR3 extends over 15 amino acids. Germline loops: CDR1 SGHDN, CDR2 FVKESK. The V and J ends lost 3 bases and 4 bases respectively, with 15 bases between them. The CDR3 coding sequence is TGTGCCAGCAGCCACAGATCCTTATTTGGCACTGAAGCTTTCTTT. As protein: CASSHRSLFGTEAFF.

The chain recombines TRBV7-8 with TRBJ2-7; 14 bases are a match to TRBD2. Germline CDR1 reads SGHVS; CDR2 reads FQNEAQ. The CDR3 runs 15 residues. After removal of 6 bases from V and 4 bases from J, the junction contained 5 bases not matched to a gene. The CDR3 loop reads CASREGLAGVYEQYF. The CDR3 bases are TGTGCCAGCAGAGAGGGACTAGCGGGGGTTTACGAGCAGTACTTC.

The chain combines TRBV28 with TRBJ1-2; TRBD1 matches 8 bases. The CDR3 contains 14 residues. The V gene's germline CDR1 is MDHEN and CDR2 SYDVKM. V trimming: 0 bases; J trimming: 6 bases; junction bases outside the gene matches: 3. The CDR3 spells CASSLWGRGHGYTF. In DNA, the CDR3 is TGTGCCAGCAGTTTATGGGGCAGGGGGCATGGCTACACCTTC.

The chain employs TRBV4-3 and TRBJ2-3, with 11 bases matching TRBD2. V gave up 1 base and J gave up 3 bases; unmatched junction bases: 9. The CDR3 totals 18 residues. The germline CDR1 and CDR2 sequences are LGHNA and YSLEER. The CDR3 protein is CASSQALTSGVETDTQYF. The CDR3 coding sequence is TGCGCCAGCAGCCAAGCATTGACTAGCGGGGTGGAGACAGATACGCAGTATTTT.

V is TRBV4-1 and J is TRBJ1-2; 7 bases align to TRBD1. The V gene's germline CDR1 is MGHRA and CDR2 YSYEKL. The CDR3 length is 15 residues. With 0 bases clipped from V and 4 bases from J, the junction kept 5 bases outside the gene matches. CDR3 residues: CASSQDSGGFYGYTF. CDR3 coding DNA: TGCGCCAGCAGCCAAGATTCAGGGGGTTTCTATGGCTACACCTTC.

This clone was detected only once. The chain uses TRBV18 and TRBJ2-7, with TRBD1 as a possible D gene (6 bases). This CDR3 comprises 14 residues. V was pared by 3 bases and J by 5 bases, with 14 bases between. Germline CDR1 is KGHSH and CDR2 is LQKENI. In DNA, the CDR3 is TGTGCCAGCTCACCCCAACAGGGTTTCCACGAGCAGTACTTC. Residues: CASSPQQGFHEQYF. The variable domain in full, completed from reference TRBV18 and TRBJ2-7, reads NAGVMQNPRHLVRRRGQEARLRCSPMKGHSHVYWYRQLPEEGLKFMVYLQKENIIDESGMPKERFSAEFPKEGPSILRIQQVVRGDSAAYFCASSPQQGFHEQYFGPGTRLTVT.

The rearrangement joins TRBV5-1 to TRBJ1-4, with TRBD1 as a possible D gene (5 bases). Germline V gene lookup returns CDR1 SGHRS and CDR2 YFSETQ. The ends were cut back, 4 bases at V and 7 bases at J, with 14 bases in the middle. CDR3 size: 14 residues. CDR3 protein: CASSLSGWAEKLFF. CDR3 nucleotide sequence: TGCGCCAGCAGCCTTTCAGGGTGGGCTGAAAAACTGTTTTTT.

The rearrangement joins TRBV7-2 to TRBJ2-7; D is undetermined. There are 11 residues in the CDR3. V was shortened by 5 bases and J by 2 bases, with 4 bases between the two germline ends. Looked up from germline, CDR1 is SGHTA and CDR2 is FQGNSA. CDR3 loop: CASSRAYEQYF. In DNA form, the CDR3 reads TGTGCCAGCAGCCGAGCCTACGAGCAGTACTTC.

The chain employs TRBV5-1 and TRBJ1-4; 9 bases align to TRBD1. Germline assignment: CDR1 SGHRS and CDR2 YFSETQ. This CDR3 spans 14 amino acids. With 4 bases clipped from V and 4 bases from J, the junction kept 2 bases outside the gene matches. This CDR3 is CASSLGQGNEKLFF. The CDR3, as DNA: TGCGCCAGCAGCCTGGGACAGGGTAATGAAAAACTGTTTTTT.